Listed below are T cell receptor beta chains from one sample, sequenced in a study of T cell repertoires in cytomegalovirus infection. These receptors' antigens are unknown. TCRdb fed the reads into MiXCR, producing one record per CDR3 protein. The repertoire consists of 650,000 to 900,000 distinct CDR3 sequences, with about 29% occurring once and the leading ten covering about an eighth. The specimen was cultured CD8+ T cells from PBMCs, collected from culture after CMV antigen stimulation. These TCRs come from a human donor in good health (CMV status not recorded). Some clones in this sample may be carry-over from other donors' samples. The CDR3 runs from the conserved cysteine through the conserved F or W. Fields, in order: J gene, V gene, CDR3 protein.

TRBJ1-4	TRBV20-1	CSARGTGTAREKLFF
TRBJ2-1	TRBV4-1	CASSPGRDNEQFF
TRBJ1-2	TRBV6-5	CASTPAGTKFHGYTF
TRBJ1-1	TRBV6-1	CASSRQGFEGTEAFF
TRBJ2-7	TRBV27	CASWADAYEQYF
TRBJ1-6	TRBV7-2	CASSFTGVFAPLHF
TRBJ1-2	TRBV12-3/TRBV12-4	CASRGRENYGYTF
TRBJ1-2	TRBV10-2	CASQAPYGYTF
TRBJ2-1	TRBV10-3	CAISESGTGAYNEQFF
TRBJ2-2	TRBV5-4	CASSLIRENTGELFF
TRBJ2-1	TRBV10-3	CAISEGGGQLSYNEQFF
TRBJ2-3	TRBV6-1	CASTRRSTDTQYF
TRBJ2-3	TRBV9	CASSRGTILAGELARAQYF
TRBJ1-2	TRBV29-1	CSVEAGDDYGYTF
TRBJ2-1	TRBV7-3	CASSGGDNEQFF
TRBJ2-7	TRBV2	CASSDPGVYEQYF
TRBJ1-3	TRBV12-3/TRBV12-4	CASSDGTYSGNTIYF
TRBJ2-3	TRBV4-1	CASSQLFSGASTDTQYF
TRBJ2-1	TRBV4-3	CASSQDFRDNEQFF
TRBJ1-1	TRBV7-4	CASSPAGRALFF
TRBJ2-1	TRBV7-6	CASSPRGSSYNEQFF
TRBJ1-1	TRBV7-8	CASSLQGVEAFF
TRBJ1-4	TRBV7-8	CASSSPRGEDNEKLFF
TRBJ2-1	TRBV19	CASSIDWTGVSYNEQFF
TRBJ1-4	TRBV6-2/TRBV6-3	CASIRASATNEKLFF
TRBJ2-7	TRBV27	CASSFTGGSEQYF
TRBJ1-1	TRBV2	CASSDQGASGNTEAFF
TRBJ1-4	TRBV4-1	CASKGEDRANEKLFF
TRBJ1-1	TRBV29-1	CSADPTGWELNTEAFF
TRBJ2-7	TRBV7-9	CASGRDSYEQYF
TRBJ1-5	TRBV7-6	CASSLDGGRGPQHF
TRBJ2-7	TRBV7-9	CASSLDEPGQGYYEQYF
TRBJ2-3	TRBV6-2/TRBV6-3	CASSYRSADTQYF
TRBJ1-5	TRBV28	CASSRGAAQNQPQHF
TRBJ2-7	TRBV23-1	CASSQSLTGDYEQYF
TRBJ2-5	TRBV6-8	CASRWGKPLQETQYF
TRBJ2-3	TRBV6-6	CASSYKARVISTDTQYF
TRBJ2-7	TRBV4-1	CASSQNRDYEQYF
TRBJ1-4	TRBV7-3	CASSPGRETNEKLFF